This paragraph reports one TCR beta chain. For TCRbeta, the library was prepared with unique molecular identifiers. TCRdb re-called the PCR reads with MiXCR, one entry per CDR3 protein. The sample carries approximately 350,000 distinct CDR3 sequences, approximately 12% recorded once. V lost 3 bases and J lost 5, with 13 bases in between. This CDR3 has 14 residues. Germline V CDR1 and CDR2: KGHSH, LQKENI. The data stem from a study of T-cell reconstitution after alpha-beta-depleted transplantation in children. The chain carries TRBV18 and TRBJ2-5; D remains unclear. The TCR was taken from a human donor who donated a stem cell graft to a child with Fanconi anemia. The sample consisted of PBMCs, taken from the stem cell graft. This chain's CDR3 is CASSPDGLVETQYF. The CDR3 nucleotides read TGTGCCAGCTCACCTGACGGGCTGGTGGAGACCCAGTACTTC.